This T cell receptor beta chain was identified during a study of blood T cell repertoires in COVID-19. The wider study: Italy, Spain and the United States were the sources of the convalescent and acute COVID-19 samples. The analysed material was cDNA or gDNA that came from T cells, B-cell-depleted T cells, or PBMCs.

As handled by the study authors: The assay estimated nucleated cells by amplifying reference gene primers. Profiled with immunoSEQ multiplex PCR; TCRdb holds only in-frame clones, not every one. The DNA gave D and trimming, while V, J and clone size come from that table. This table has 22,000 or so clones, 70% to 90% appearing once. The CDR3 is 14 residues long. Looked up from germline, CDR1 is MDHEN and CDR2 is SYDVKM. V lost 4 bases to trimming and J lost 6 bases; unmatched junction nucleotides: 6. This chain connects TRBV28 to TRBJ1-1; 9 nucleotides line up with TRBD1. The sample comprised peripheral blood. The receptor's source is a human donor in a cohort sampled during active COVID-19. The donor label of this sample is uncertain. Written as DNA, the CDR3 is TGTGCCAGCAGTTCGGGACAGGGAAGGCCTGAAGCTTTCTTT. The encoded protein is CASSSGQGRPEAFF.